Below, 10 T cell receptor beta chains from the same sample are listed, as sequenced in a study of blood T cell repertoires in COVID-19. The assay was immunoSEQ multiplex PCR, and TCRdb's table has in-frame clones only and misses some. This table has roughly 250,000 clones, approximately 80% appearing once. Sequencing was performed on peripheral blood. These receptors all come from a human donor in a cohort sampled during active COVID-19.

The chain carries TRBV5-1 and TRBJ1-4, with D perhaps TRBD1 (5 bases). CDR3 length: 15 amino acids. CDR1 and CDR2 from the germline V gene are SGHRS and YFSETQ. Trimming left V 4 bases short and J 2 bases short, with 12 bases between. As DNA, the CDR3 is TGCGCCAGCAGCCCGAACCCAGGGACTAATGAAAAACTGTTTTTT. Encoded protein: CASSPNPGTNEKLFF.

J is TRBJ1-1 and V is TRBV6-4; a possible D gene is TRBD1 (5 bases). The germline gives CDR1 MRHNA, CDR2 SNTAGT. The germline V and J ends were trimmed by 4 bases and 8 bases, with 14 bases remaining between them. The length of the CDR3 is 13 residues. This chain's CDR3 is CASSAMQGGEAFF. DNA for the CDR3: TGTGCCAGCAGTGCCATGCAGGGCGGAGAAGCTTTCTTT.

This clone was seen only a few times. V usage is TRBV11-2 and J usage is TRBJ1-1; TRBD1 agrees at 9 bases. V lost 4 bases, J lost 4 bases, and 7 bases stayed unmatched. The germline gives CDR1 SGHAT, CDR2 FQNNGV. The CDR3 is made up of 15 amino acids. CDR3 DNA sequence: TGTGCCAGCAGCTCCCTTGACAGGGGGGTCACTGAAGCTTTCTTT. It specifies CASSSLDRGVTEAFF.

This clone was seen more than once but under ten times. The CDR3 loop is CASSTSHAGERTDTQYF. The DNA for the CDR3 is TGTGCCAGCAGTACCTCCCACGCGGGCGAGAGGACAGATACGCAGTATTTT. The V call is TRBV21-1, the J call TRBJ2-3; the tabulated D call, TRBD2, remains unverified against the DNA. TRBV21-1 is a recognized pseudogene. The CDR3 totals 17 residues.

V and J are TRBV18 and TRBJ1-1, with a possible D match to TRBD1 (5 bases). This CDR3 is built from 15 residues. Germline V gives CDR1 KGHSH, CDR2 LQKENI. V was pared by 1 base and J by 4 bases, with 13 bases between. The CDR3 DNA reads TGTGCCAGCTCACCACGGCAGGGATCGACCACTGAAGCTTTCTTT. Translation gives CASSPRQGSTTEAFF. The full variable domain, completed using reference TRBV18 and TRBJ1-1, is NAGVMQNPRHLVRRRGQEARLRCSPMKGHSHVYWYRQLPEEGLKFMVYLQKENIIDESGMPKERFSAEFPKEGPSILRIQQVVRGDSAAYFCASSPRQGSTTEAFFGQGTRLTVV.

The chain uses TRBV28 and TRBJ2-3; D unresolved. The CDR3 has 16 amino acids. CDR1 is MDHEN and CDR2 is SYDVKM in the germline V gene. V lost 5 bases and J lost 4, with 19 bases in between. The CDR3, as DNA: TGTGCCAGCAGTGTCAGATCAAGCGCTATTTCAGATACGCAGTATTTT. Translating it yields CASSVRSSAISDTQYF. The full variable domain, its missing parts supplied by reference TRBV28 and TRBJ2-3, is DVKVTQSSRYLVKRTGEKVFLECVQDMDHENMFWYRQDPGLGLRLIYFSYDVKMKEKGDIPEGYSVSREKKERFSLILESASTNQTSMYLCASSVRSSAISDTQYFGPGTRLTVL.

The chain combines TRBV9 with TRBJ2-2; 10 bases align to TRBD1. In germline, CDR1 is SGDLS, CDR2 YYNGEE. The V and J ends lost 0 bases and 5 bases, in that order; junction bases with no gene match: 4. The CDR3 contains 16 residues. DNA of the CDR3: TGTGCCAGCAGCGTAGCTGACAGGGGGCCGACCGGGGAGCTGTTTTTT. Its translation: CASSVADRGPTGELFF.

V is TRBV11-3 and J is TRBJ2-1; possible D gene TRBD2, 6 bases. Trimming left V 2 bases short and J 3 bases short, with 11 bases between. The CDR3 runs to 15 residues. Germline V gene sequence: CDR1 SGHNT, CDR2 YENEEA. CDR3 amino acids: CASSLRGELYNEQFF. The DNA for the CDR3 is TGTGCCAGCAGCTTACGCGGGGAACTCTACAATGAGCAGTTCTTC.

This chain joins TRBV18 and TRBJ1-6, with a possible D match to TRBD1 (6 bases). Trimming left V 1 base short and J 6 bases short, with 13 bases between. This CDR3 comprises 16 residues. CDR1 is KGHSH and CDR2 is LQKENI in the germline V gene. The CDR3: CASSPRKQGANSPLHF. The CDR3 nucleotides read TGTGCCAGCTCACCACGGAAACAGGGCGCTAATTCACCCCTCCACTTT.

V gene TRBV7-6 combines with J gene TRBJ2-3, with 9 bases that match TRBD1. V was pared by 5 bases and J by 4 bases, with 10 bases of the junction left unmatched. The CDR3 is 16 amino acids. CDR1 and CDR2 from the germline V gene are SGHVS and FNYEAQ. The CDR3 DNA follows: TGTGCCAGCAGCGCCGGGGACAGGGAAAGCGCAGATACGCAGTATTTT. Translation gives CASSAGDRESADTQYF.